Below are 29 T cell receptor beta chains sequenced from a single sample in a study of vaccination and CD4 T cells after COVID-19. Oncomine TCR Beta short-read sequencing was applied to DNA from cultured CD4+ T cells. TCRdb reprocessed the PCR reads with MiXCR, giving one entry per CDR3 protein. The sample carries 20,000 or so distinct CDR3 sequences, about 50% recorded once. No antigen has been identified for these receptors. Specified treatment: approximately nine-day PBMC culture with coronavirus spike peptide pools or control peptides (ViraFEST assay). Material: cultured CD4+ T cells from blood. These receptors were collected from a human donor with COVID-19.

The chain has TRBV20-1 and TRBJ2-5, with D maybe TRBD1 (5 bases). The CDR3 is 13 residues long. The germline V gene has CDR1 DFQATT and CDR2 SNEGSKA (reference sequence). Trimming removed 6 bases at V and 4 bases at J, with 15 bases between. This chain's CDR3 is CSASRASRETQYF. DNA for the CDR3: TGCAGTGCCAGCAGGGCATCACGAGAGACCCAGTACTTC.

J is TRBJ1-2 and V is TRBV25-1; possible D gene TRBD1, 5 bases. Trimming took off 2 bases at V and 4 bases at J, with 5 bases between the two ends. Per the germline V gene, CDR1 is MGHDK and CDR2 is SYGVNS. The CDR3 totals 12 residues. The CDR3 sequence: CASSEQGYGYTF. DNA of the CDR3: TGTGCCAGCAGTGAACAGGGCTATGGCTACACCTTC.

On this clonotype itself: A read error is possible here, since a much larger clone lies one base away. V is TRBV5-1 and J is TRBJ2-7; TRBD2 aligns across 8 bases. CDR3 length equals 16 residues. Germline values: CDR1 SGHRS, CDR2 YFSETQ. The CDR3 here is CPSSTSGGASQYEQYF. CDR3 bases: TGCCCCAGCAGCACGTCCGGGGGGGCTAGTCAGTACGAGCAGTACTTC.

This clonotype was counted a few times. J is TRBJ2-3 and V is TRBV7-2; the D gene is possibly TRBD1 (5 bases). Germline V gives CDR1 SGHTA, CDR2 FQGNSA. Trimming removed 1 base from V and 1 base from J, with 12 bases in between. This CDR3 contains 16 residues. This CDR3 is CASSLGSQARTDTQYF. The CDR3 region has the DNA TGTGCCAGCAGCTTAGGATCACAGGCGCGCACAGATACGCAGTATTTT.

The CDR3 DNA is TGTGCCACCAGTAGCGGGGAGGGGGCTAGTAATGAGCAGTTCTTC. It encodes CATSSGEGASNEQFF. The chain combines TRBV15 with TRBJ2-1, with a weak D call TRBD2 (8 bases). Germline CDR1 is LNHNV and CDR2 is YYDKDF (reference sequence). CDR3 size: 15 residues. V lost 6 bases and J lost 7, with 19 bases in between.

V is TRBV5-5 and J is TRBJ1-3; TRBD1 aligns across 7 bases. The length of the CDR3 is 14 residues. Germline V gives CDR1 SGHKS, CDR2 YYEKEE (reference sequence). Trimming took 3 bases from V and 4 from J; bases not matched to a gene: 4. The CDR3 DNA sequence: TGTGCCAGCAGCTGGGGGGACAGCGGAAACACCATATATTTT. It yields the protein CASSWGDSGNTIYF.

The rearrangement links TRBV6-1 to TRBJ1-3; 8 bases align to TRBD1. The CDR3 sequence is 15 residues long. With 6 bases clipped from V and 4 bases from J, the junction kept 8 bases outside the gene matches. Germline V CDR1 and CDR2: MNHNS, SASEGT. The CDR3 coding sequence is TGTGCCAGCAGCGGTGGGAGGACAGGGGGAAACACCATATATTTT. Translation gives CASSGGRTGGNTIYF.

There are a few counts of this clonotype. The gene calls are TRBV20-1 and TRBJ2-3; no reliable D call. V was cut by 5 bases and J by 4 bases, with 10 bases left in between. Per the germline V gene, CDR1 is DFQATT and CDR2 is SNEGSKA (reference sequence). The CDR3 contains 12 residues. This CDR3 is CSAPPVADTQYF. CDR3 nucleotide sequence: TGCAGTGCTCCCCCCGTGGCAGATACGCAGTATTTT.

The chain couples TRBV27 to TRBJ2-5; 7 bases line up with TRBD2. The CDR3 is 15 residues long. Germline CDR1 and CDR2: MNHEY and SMNVEV (reference sequence). Losses at the gene ends were 4 bases for V and 2 bases for J; bases not matched to a gene: 7. CDR3 nucleotide sequence: TGTGCCAGCAGTTCCGGACTAGTCGGGCAAGAGACCCAGTACTTC. Protein product: CASSSGLVGQETQYF.

This clonotype was detected a few times. The chain recombines TRBV10-1 with TRBJ2-2; no clear D. The germline V gene has CDR1 WNHNN and CDR2 SYGVQD (reference sequence). Trimming shortened V by 0 bases and J by 6 bases, and 17 bases separated the two germline ends. CDR3 length: 17 amino acids. The DNA of the CDR3 is TGCGCCAGCAGTGAGTCGGCGCGCCTTGGATACGCCGGGGAGCTGTTTTTT. Its protein product is CASSESARLGYAGELFF.

This rearrangement joins TRBV6-5 to TRBJ1-2; D not certain. The V gene's germline CDR1 is MNHEY and CDR2 SVGAGI. The V end lost 0 bases, the J end lost 3 bases, and 11 bases lay between the germline ends. The CDR3 loop spans 15 amino acids. CDR3: CASSYSFGGDYGYTF. CDR3 nucleotides: TGTGCCAGCAGTTACTCGTTTGGAGGAGACTATGGCTACACCTTC.

The chain employs TRBV11-1 and TRBJ2-3; maybe TRBD1 (6 bases). CDR3 length: 13 residues. Germline CDR1 is SGHAT and CDR2 is FQDESV (reference sequence). V was clipped by 5 bases and J by 3 bases, with 9 bases between them. CDR3 bases: TGTGCCAGCAGCCGAGGGACAACAGATACGCAGTATTTT. Translating gives CASSRGTTDTQYF.

As DNA, the CDR3 is TGTGCCAGCAGCTTAGTCGGAGAAGCGAATGAAAAACTGTTTTTT. Translating it yields CASSLVGEANEKLFF. The genes are TRBV7-2 and TRBJ1-4; D not certain. The germline CDR1 and CDR2 sequences are SGHTA and FQGNSA. The V gene lost 1 base and the J gene lost 5 bases, with 11 bases spanning the gap. The CDR3 consists of 15 residues.

The chain links TRBV12-3 or TRBV12-4 to TRBJ2-7; D is uncertain. The CDR3 loop spans 13 amino acids. V lost 2 bases to trimming and J lost 2 bases, with 7 bases between them. CDR3 DNA sequence: TGTGCCAGCAGTTTAACAGTTACCTACGAGCAGTACTTC. Translated, it gives CASSLTVTYEQYF.

The chain has TRBV2 and TRBJ1-2, with D hard to call. Trimming took 5 bases from V and 4 from J, leaving 11 bases between them. CDR1 SNHLY and CDR2 FYNNEI come from the germline V gene. CDR3 size: 13 residues. CDR3 sequence (DNA): TGTGCCAGCAGTAAGGACGGATCCTATGGCTACACCTTC. Amino acid sequence: CASSKDGSYGYTF.

The genes are TRBV28 and TRBJ1-2; D gene unclear. The CDR3 is 12 residues long. The germline CDR1 and CDR2 sequences are MDHEN and SYDVKM. Between the trimmed V and J ends, which lost 3 bases and 0 bases, there was a span of 2 bases. CDR3 in DNA: TGTGCCAGCAGTTTCACTAACTATGGCTACACCTTC. Translated: CASSFTNYGYTF.

The chain uses TRBV30 and TRBJ2-5, with D perhaps matching TRBD1 or TRBD2 (5 bases each). From germline, CDR1 is GTSNPN and CDR2 SVGIG (reference sequence). Trimming cost V 0 bases and J 5 bases, with 10 bases left between them. The CDR3 has 13 amino acids. CDR3: CAWSVGTLETQYF. As DNA, the CDR3 is TGTGCCTGGAGTGTAGGGACCCTCGAGACCCAGTACTTC. Complete variable domain (other parts from reference TRBV30 and TRBJ2-5): SQTIHQWPATLVQPVGSPLSLECTVEGTSNPNLYWYRQAAGRGLQLLFYSVGIGQISSEVPQNLSASRPQDRQFILSSKKLLLSDSGFYLCAWSVGTLETQYFGPGTRLLVL.

This rearrangement joins TRBV12-3 or TRBV12-4 to TRBJ1-1; possible D gene TRBD1, 5 bases. This CDR3 has 14 amino acids. V dropped 3 bases and J dropped 4 bases, with 12 bases sitting between them. This chain's CDR3 is CASSFQGGGTEAFF. For the CDR3, the DNA is TGTGCCAGCAGTTTCCAGGGCGGTGGCACTGAAGCTTTCTTT.

The rearrangement links TRBV4-2 to TRBJ1-2; 8 bases map to TRBD1. This CDR3 is 13 amino acids long. Germline V lookup: CDR1 LGHNA, CDR2 YNFKEQ. Unmatched junction bases numbered 5, after V lost 5 bases and J lost 6 bases. DNA for the CDR3: TGTGCCAGCAGCGGACAGGGAGGGCATGGCTACACCTTC. Its protein is CASSGQGGHGYTF.

This chain uses TRBV20-1 with TRBJ2-7; weak D call: TRBD2 (6 bases). Trimming cost V 4 bases and J 6 bases, with 19 bases left between them. CDR1 DFQATT and CDR2 SNEGSKA come from the germline V gene (reference sequence). The CDR3 covers 14 residues. CDR3 sequence: CSATRTRLGGEQYF. In nucleotides, the CDR3 is TGCAGTGCTACCAGGACTCGGTTGGGAGGCGAGCAGTACTTC.

This clonotype has only a few counts. The chain combines TRBV2 with TRBJ1-5; TRBD1 matches 9 bases. CDR1 and CDR2 from the germline V gene are SNHLY and FYNNEI. Trimming at V came to 5 bases and at J to 4 bases, leaving 6 bases not matched to a gene. The CDR3 is 15 amino acids. The CDR3 DNA is TGTGCCAGCAGTCCGAGGACAGGGGCTAATCAGCCCCAGCATTTT. Translating gives CASSPRTGANQPQHF. Full variable domain (missing parts from reference TRBV2 and TRBJ1-5): EPEVTQTPSHQVTQMGQEVILRCVPISNHLYFYWYRQILGQKVEFLVSFYNNEISEKSEIFDDQFSVERPDGSNFTLKIRSTKLEDSAMYFCASSPRTGANQPQHFGDGTRLSIL.

The chain carries TRBV12-3 or TRBV12-4 and TRBJ2-5; a possible D gene is TRBD1 (5 bases). The V gene lost 3 bases and the J gene lost 5 bases, with 13 bases spanning the gap. The CDR3 loop spans 14 amino acids. The CDR3 loop is CASSFGASWETQYF. In nucleotides, the CDR3 is TGTGCCAGCAGTTTTGGGGCGTCATGGGAGACCCAGTACTTC.

Turning to this clonotype: At one of its ends the junction is not consistent with the germline gene, which may arise from a read error. This chain uses TRBV7-2 with TRBJ1-2; a weak D match, TRBD1 (6 bases). Germline V gives CDR1 SGHTA, CDR2 FQGNSA. CDR3 size: 12 residues. The CDR3 sequence is CASSLATGPQRF. The CDR3 nucleotides are TGTGCCAGCAGCTTGGCCACAGGGCCCCAACGCTTC. Variable domain in full (rest from reference TRBV7-2 and TRBJ1-2): GAGVSQSPSNKVTEKGKDVELRCDPISGHTALYWYRQSLGQGLEFLIYFQGNSAPDKSGLPSDRFSAERTGGSVSTLTIQRTQQEDSAVYLCASSLATGPQRFGSGTRLTVV.

Remarks on this clonotype: Germline is not matched at one junction end, which may reflect a read error. V and J are TRBV7-9 and TRBJ1-1; possible D gene TRBD1, 6 bases. CDR1 SEHNR and CDR2 FQNEAQ come from the germline V gene (reference sequence). The CDR3 contains 15 residues. The CDR3 loop is CASSLVGAGNTEAFF. CDR3 bases: TGCGCCAGCAGCTTGGTGGGGGCAGGGAACACTGAAGCTTTCTTT.

The V and J genes are TRBV25-1 and TRBJ2-7; D unresolved. V was trimmed by 6 bases and J by 0 bases, leaving 12 bases between them. Germline CDR1 MGHDK, CDR2 SYGVNS. The CDR3 spans 14 residues. CDR3 residues: CASSAQQSSYEQYF. CDR3 DNA sequence: TGTGCCAGCAGCGCCCAGCAGAGCTCCTACGAGCAGTACTTC.

The chain links TRBV7-2 to TRBJ2-1; tentative D call: TRBD2 (6 bases). The V end was cut by 3 bases, the J end by 7 bases, with 16 bases between. CDR1 and CDR2 from the germline V gene are SGHTA and FQGNSA. The CDR3 contains 15 residues. CDR3 coding DNA: TGTGCCAGCAGCTTCCAAACCGGGACTGGTAATGAGCAGTTCTTC. Translating gives CASSFQTGTGNEQFF.

There are a few counts of this clonotype. The chain carries TRBV6-1 and TRBJ1-1; tentatively, D is TRBD1 (6 bases). The V end was cut by 11 bases, the J end by 1 base, with 26 bases between. Germline assignment: CDR1 MNHNS and CDR2 SASEGT. This CDR3 spans 17 amino acids. The DNA for the CDR3 is TGTGCCTCACAAGTTTCGGACAGAGGGCGGGGGAACACTGAAGCTTTCTTT. Protein product: CASQVSDRGRGNTEAFF.

This clonotype was observed a few times. The genes are TRBV11-2 and TRBJ1-2, with D possibly TRBD1 on 6 matching bases. V lost 1 base to trimming and J lost 8 bases, with 17 bases between them. Germline CDR1 and CDR2: SGHAT and FQNNGV. CDR3 length: 15 residues. CDR3 residues: CASSLAGRGAVGYTF. Here the CDR3 DNA reads TGTGCCAGCAGCTTAGCCGGAAGGGGGGCCGTAGGCTACACCTTC.

The chain links TRBV11-2 to TRBJ2-5, with 11 bases fitting TRBD2. Germline V gene data show CDR1 as SGHAT and CDR2 as FQNNGV. The CDR3 covers 15 residues. The junction had 8 bases not matched to a gene; V was cut back by 6 bases and J by 5 bases. The CDR3 sequence is CASRTASGGLETQYF. CDR3 nucleotide sequence: TGTGCCAGCAGGACGGCTAGCGGGGGGCTGGAGACCCAGTACTTC.